This T cell receptor (beta chain) was obtained from a study of identical twins. The CDR3 is made up of 13 amino acids. The trim removed 7 bases at V and 3 bases at J, leaving 4 bases unmatched. Findings and caveats of the study: Modeled out-of-frame TCR alpha sharing in monozygotic twins fell below observed levels.

One entry per CDR3 protein, called by TCRdb with MiXCR from the 5' RACE reads. Among roughly 720,000 distinct CDR3 sequences listed, roughly 18% were seen once. On this clonotype itself: As yet, its antigen is unknown.

These data were likewise used in another study, on T cells expressing NK-cell markers. That source notes: It was sorted CD3+CD56+NKG2C+, CD3+CD56+NKG2C- and CD3+CD56-NKG2C+ T cells that supplied the TCR beta repertoires.

The sequencing sample was made of PBMCs. This TCR was sampled from a woman between 18 and 29 years old in good health. The chain joins TRBV12-3 or TRBV12-4 to TRBJ2-7, with 9 bases fitting TRBD2. CDR3 DNA: TGTGCCAGCAAAATTAGCGGGAGCTACGAGCAGTACTTC. As protein: CASKISGSYEQYF.